Here is one TCR beta chain with its context. Its antigen remains unidentified. This entry belongs to a study of CD8 T cells in ankylosing spondylitis. Study outcomes and limitations: A TCR beta motif of several highly homologous variants appeared characteristic of ankylosing spondylitis blood.

Germline CDR1 MNHEY, CDR2 SVGAGI. CDR3 length: 17 residues. Trimming at V came to 4 bases and at J to 5 bases, leaving 7 bases not matched to a gene. Molecular-barcoded quantitative 5'-RACE produced these TCR beta libraries. TCRdb called the 5' RACE reads again in MiXCR, with one record for every CDR3 protein. The sample has about 400,000 distinct CDR3 sequences, approximately 20% seen once; the top ten hold about 12%. This TCR was sampled from a male donor with ankylosing spondylitis or in good health (not recorded which). Sequencing was carried out using blood, either unsorted or a sorted T cell fraction (not recorded which). The chain combines TRBV6-5 with TRBJ2-5; 16 bases align to TRBD2. The CDR3 protein is CASSFPGTSGGAETQYF. CDR3 bases: TGTGCCAGCAGTTTCCCCGGGACTAGCGGGGGGGCGGAGACCCAGTACTTC.